These 2 T cell receptor beta chains were all obtained from the same sample, sequenced in a study of blood T cell repertoires in COVID-19. The repertoire was sequenced with immunoSEQ multiplex PCR; TCRdb's copy has only in-frame clones and lacks some. The data show roughly 120,000 clones, approximately 84% seen once. Sequencing input: peripheral blood. These receptors were obtained from a woman between 40 and 50 years old with acute or convalescent COVID-19.

The chain carries TRBV9 and TRBJ2-3; 8 bases are shared with TRBD2. Germline CDR1 SGDLS, CDR2 YYNGEE. CDR3 size: 17 residues. V lost 0 bases and J lost 2; bases outside the gene matches: 8. CDR3 residues: CASSVGLVAGTTDTQYF. CDR3 coding DNA: TGTGCCAGCAGCGTAGGCCTAGTAGCGGGGACCACAGATACGCAGTATTTT.

The genes are TRBV5-1 and TRBJ2-7; 8 bases are a match to TRBD2. The CDR3 is made up of 16 amino acids. The germline V gene has CDR1 SGHRS and CDR2 YFSETQ. Trimming cost V 0 bases and J 2 bases; bases outside gene matches: 7. The CDR3 DNA reads TGCGCCAGCAGCTTGGCCCTTAGCGGGGAGACCTACGAGCAGTACTTC. Encoded protein: CASSLALSGETYEQYF.